One and the same sample provided the 27 T cell receptor beta chains below, sequenced in a study of blood T cells in healthy people across ages. Through a sample-barcoded 5' primer and a J-beta primer mix, a second PCR was run for roughly 6 to 11 cycles. MiXCR, applied by TCRdb to the 5' RACE reads, yields one record per CDR3 protein. The table lists about 800,000 distinct CDR3 sequences, roughly 25% of them singletons, with around 3.6% in the top ten. This sample was shared with a second study, whose subject was T cells of mothers and their children.

The sample comprised blood. The receptors come from a boy younger than 18 in good health.

The chain has TRBV6-2 or TRBV6-3 and TRBJ2-5; D is tentatively TRBD1 or TRBD2 (5 bases each). The germline gives CDR1 MNHEY, CDR2 SVGEGT. The CDR3 spans 15 residues. V dropped 2 bases and J dropped 4 bases, with 14 bases sitting between them. The CDR3 here is CASSYPGEGPETQYF. The CDR3 DNA reads TGTGCCAGCAGTTACCCCGGAGAGGGGCCAGAGACCCAGTACTTC.

This clonotype has a count of ten or more. This chain connects TRBV18 to TRBJ2-1; no reliable D call. Germline lookup yields CDR1 KGHSH and CDR2 LQKENI. The V gene lost 3 bases and the J gene lost 0 bases, with 9 bases spanning the gap. This CDR3 is built from 15 residues. CDR3: CASSPRVGSYNEQFF. The CDR3 nucleotides are TGTGCCAGCTCACCTCGCGTTGGCTCCTACAATGAGCAGTTCTTC.

The V call is TRBV7-9, the J call TRBJ1-2; D may be TRBD1 (5 bases). Germline CDR1 reads SEHNR; CDR2 reads FQNEAQ (reference sequence). The CDR3 contains 14 residues. The germline V and J ends were trimmed by 5 bases and 4 bases, with 14 bases remaining between them. This CDR3 is CASSPQGLGYGYTF. Written as DNA, the CDR3 is TGTGCCAGCAGCCCCCAGGGCCTGGGCTATGGCTACACCTTC. Together with reference TRBV7-9 and TRBJ1-2, the CDR3 gives the full variable domain: DTGVSQNPRHKITKRGQNVTFRCDPISEHNRLYWYRQTLGQGPEFLTYFQNEAQLEKSRLLSDRFSAERPKGSFSTLEIQRTEQGDSAMYLCASSPQGLGYGYTFGSGTRLTVV.

V usage is TRBV5-1 and J usage is TRBJ1-4; 7 bases line up with TRBD1. Per germline, CDR1 SGHRS and CDR2 YFSETQ. The J segment lost 8 bases and the V segment lost 3 bases, leaving 4 bases of the junction unmatched. This CDR3 has 13 amino acids. In DNA, the CDR3 is TGCGCCAGCAGCTCCACAGGGGAGGAAAAACTGTTTTTT. It translates to CASSSTGEEKLFF.

This chain joins TRBV4-3 and TRBJ1-4, with TRBD1 as a possible D gene (5 bases). The CDR3 loop spans 19 amino acids. V was clipped by 0 bases and J by 5 bases, with 22 bases between them. The germline V gene has CDR1 LGHNA and CDR2 YSLEER. The CDR3 region is CASSQDPSASGPENEKLFF. The CDR3 nucleotides are TGCGCCAGCAGCCAAGATCCTTCAGCCTCGGGGCCAGAAAATGAAAAACTGTTTTTT.

This clonotype was seen a handful of times. The V call is TRBV28, the J call TRBJ2-5; 10 nucleotides agree with TRBD2. The CDR3 sequence is 13 residues long. After removal of 4 bases from V and 5 bases from J, the junction contained 1 base not matched to a gene. Germline-derived CDR1 and CDR2 are MDHEN and SYDVKM. The CDR3 DNA reads as TGTGCCAGCAGTTATAGCGGGAGGGAGACCCAGTACTTC. Translation: CASSYSGRETQYF.

Regarding this clonotype: One junction end does not reproduce the germline sequence, and a read error may be involved. The chain combines TRBV7-8 with TRBJ2-5, with D perhaps TRBD2 (5 bases). This CDR3 spans 14 amino acids. Germline V CDR1 and CDR2: SGHVS, FQNEAQ. The CDR3 is CANSRRRGQETQYF. CDR3 bases: TGTGCCAACAGCCGACGACGGGGCCAAGAGACCCAGTACTTC.

V and J are TRBV29-1 and TRBJ1-1; D may be TRBD1 (5 bases). The length of the CDR3 is 13 residues. Trimming took 4 bases from V and 4 from J, leaving 13 bases between them. CDR1 SQVTM and CDR2 ANQGSEA come from the germline V gene. The CDR3 DNA follows: TGCAGCGTTGTTCGGCCAGGGAGCACTGAAGCTTTCTTT. Encoded protein: CSVVRPGSTEAFF. The full variable domain, rest sourced from reference TRBV29-1 and TRBJ1-1, is SAVISQKPSRDICQRGTSLTIQCQVDSQVTMMFWYRQQPGQSLTLIATANQGSEATYESGFVIDKFPISRPNLTFSTLTVSNMSPEDSSIYLCSVVRPGSTEAFFGQGTRLTVV.

This clonotype was recorded once. This chain uses TRBV4-2 with TRBJ2-1; D possibly corresponds to TRBD1 (6 bases). Deletions cut 6 bases from V and 9 bases from J, with 21 bases between. Germline CDR1 reads LGHNA; CDR2 reads YNFKEQ. This CDR3 has 15 amino acids. In DNA, the CDR3 is TGTGCCAGCAGTTACGCGCGGACAGTTCGGGCTGAGCAGTTCTTC. Translating gives CASSYARTVRAEQFF.

This clonotype was recorded a few times. The chain has TRBV3-1 and TRBJ2-5, with D possibly being TRBD2 (7 bases). The better agreement between TRBJ2-7 and the DNA end casts doubt on the J call. The CDR3 totals 13 residues. CDR1 and CDR2 (germline): LGHDT, YNNKEL (reference sequence). The CDR3: CASSREGAYEQYF. The CDR3 nucleotides read TGTGCCAGCAGCCGGGAGGGGGCCTACGAGCAGTACTTC.

V and J are TRBV29-1 and TRBJ2-1, with TRBD2 as a possible D gene (7 bases). There are 14 residues in the CDR3. The germline V gene encodes CDR1 SQVTM and CDR2 ANQGSEA. V lost 6 bases and J 2 bases, leaving 14 bases between the germline ends. CDR3 bases: TGCAGCGTAGGTGGGGGGGGCCCCTACAATGAGCAGTTCTTC. It codes for CSVGGGGPYNEQFF.

This chain links TRBV7-6 with TRBJ2-7; TRBD1 matches at 9 bases. Germline V gene lookup returns CDR1 SGHVS and CDR2 FNYEAQ. The CDR3 has 16 residues. V gave up 6 bases and J gave up 5 bases; unmatched junction bases: 14. The CDR3: CASSRGTGGDVDEQYF. For the CDR3, the DNA is TGTGCCAGCAGTCGGGGAACAGGGGGCGACGTGGACGAGCAGTACTTC.

V is TRBV7-2 and J is TRBJ2-5; D call uncertain. Trimming left V 4 bases short and J 5 bases short, with 11 bases between. This CDR3 is 13 amino acids long. CDR1 and CDR2 (germline): SGHTA, FQGNSA. CDR3 DNA sequence: TGTGCCAGCAGCTCCTGGCCCCATGAGACCCAGTACTTC. As protein: CASSSWPHETQYF.

This clonotype was counted at least ten times. This sequence joins TRBV9 and TRBJ2-5; D possibly corresponds to TRBD1 (6 bases). Germline V CDR1 and CDR2: SGDLS, YYNGEE. This CDR3 has 16 amino acids. V lost 0 bases and J lost 0, with 12 bases in between. CDR3 bases: TGTGCCAGCAGCGTAGACCAGGGGAAGTACCAAGAGACCCAGTACTTC. This translates into CASSVDQGKYQETQYF.

The chain joins TRBV24-1 to TRBJ2-3, with D possibly being TRBD1 (6 bases). V was trimmed by 2 bases and J by 0 bases, leaving 8 bases between them. From germline, CDR1 is KGHDR and CDR2 SFDVKD. The CDR3 is 15 amino acids. Here the CDR3 reads CATSDSGTSTDTQYF. Written as DNA, the CDR3 is TGTGCCACCAGTGATTCCGGGACAAGCACAGATACGCAGTATTTT.

Many counts were recorded for this clonotype. This CDR3 reads CASSTSGTSGVAQYF. CDR3 nucleotide sequence: TGTGCCAGCAGCACATCCGGGACTAGCGGGGTGGCCCAGTACTTC. This sequence joins TRBV7-2 and TRBJ2-5; 13 bases agree with TRBD2. The J segment lost 9 bases and the V segment lost 5 bases, leaving 9 bases of the junction unmatched. Germline CDR1 is SGHTA and CDR2 is FQGNSA. The CDR3 length is 15 residues. Supplemented by reference TRBV7-2 and TRBJ2-5, the full variable domain reads GAGVSQSPSNKVTEKGKDVELRCDPISGHTALYWYRQSLGQGLEFLIYFQGNSAPDKSGLPSDRFSAERTGGSVSTLTIQRTQQEDSAVYLCASSTSGTSGVAQYFGPGTRLLVL.

In its sample, this clonotype was seen many times. This chain connects TRBV7-2 to TRBJ2-1; 11 bases align to TRBD2. The CDR3 contains 15 residues. The germline V gene encodes CDR1 SGHTA and CDR2 FQGNSA. Unmatched junction bases numbered 7, after V lost 4 bases and J lost 8 bases. This chain's CDR3 is CASSSYLAGGHEQFF. In nucleotides, the CDR3 is TGTGCCAGCAGCTCTTACCTAGCGGGGGGTCATGAGCAGTTCTTC.

This clonotype has more than one count but fewer than ten. V usage is TRBV7-3 and J usage is TRBJ2-1; 10 bases align to TRBD1. The trim removed 0 bases at V and 2 bases at J, leaving 4 bases unmatched. The CDR3 is made up of 17 amino acids. Germline values: CDR1 SGHTA, CDR2 FQGTGA. The CDR3 sequence is CASSLTGTGDPYNEQFF. In DNA form, the CDR3 reads TGTGCCAGCAGCTTAACTGGGACAGGGGACCCCTACAATGAGCAGTTCTTC.

There are a few counts of this clonotype. This chain links TRBV7-2 with TRBJ2-1, with 9 nucleotides matching TRBD1. The CDR3 is made up of 15 amino acids. Germline V gene sequence: CDR1 SGHTA, CDR2 FQGNSA. The J segment lost 5 bases and the V segment lost 1 base, leaving 3 bases of the junction unmatched. CDR3 sequence reads: CASSLGGTGNNEQFF. CDR3 DNA sequence: TGTGCCAGCAGCTTAGGGGGGACAGGGAACAATGAGCAGTTCTTC.

This clonotype showed up just a few times. This chain connects TRBV4-3 to TRBJ2-5; either TRBD1 or TRBD2 may supply D (5 bases each). Germline CDR1 is LGHNA and CDR2 is YSLEER. The CDR3 sequence is 14 residues long. Trimming took 4 bases from V and 5 from J, leaving 14 bases between them. CDR3 sequence reads: CASSLYNEGETQYF. CDR3 DNA sequence: TGCGCCAGCAGCCTATATAATGAGGGGGAGACCCAGTACTTC.

This clonotype was counted a few times. J is TRBJ1-5 and V is TRBV6-2 or TRBV6-3; maybe TRBD1 (5 bases). Looked up from germline, CDR1 is MNHEY and CDR2 is SVGEGT. Trimming removed 2 bases from V and 4 bases from J, with 12 bases in between. The CDR3 sequence is 15 residues long. CDR3 region: CASSYAGGFNQPQHF. CDR3 nucleotide sequence: TGTGCCAGCAGTTACGCGGGGGGTTTTAATCAGCCCCAGCATTTT.

The count of this clonotype is one. Here the CDR3 omits its conserved ending phenylalanine or tryptophan, so a read error is the likely source. V and J are TRBV20-1 and TRBJ2-7, with 7 bases aligning to TRBD1. The CDR3 covers 12 residues. Germline V gene lookup returns CDR1 DFQATT and CDR2 SNEGSKA (reference sequence). V lost 5 bases, J lost 4 bases, and 5 bases stayed unmatched. The CDR3 nucleotides are TGCAGTGCTCCGGGACAGTCTTACGAGCAGTACCTC. It yields the protein CSAPGQSYEQYL.

The CDR3 sequence: CASSYSGLAFGAQYF. The CDR3 coding sequence is TGTGCCAGCAGTTATTCGGGACTAGCGTTCGGGGCCCAGTACTTC. V gene TRBV6-5 combines with J gene TRBJ2-5; 10 positions agree with TRBD2. CDR1 MNHEY and CDR2 SVGAGI come from the germline V gene. This CDR3 spans 15 amino acids. V shed 3 bases and J 9 bases; nucleotides not matched to a gene: 10.

V and J are TRBV5-1 and TRBJ2-5, with TRBD1 matching 8 bases. There are 15 residues in the CDR3. J gave up 4 bases and V 4 bases, and 9 bases lay outside the gene matches. Germline CDR1 reads SGHRS; CDR2 reads YFSETQ. The CDR3 region is CASSRTGRSSETQYF. The CDR3 region has the DNA TGCGCCAGCAGCCGGACAGGGAGATCGTCAGAGACCCAGTACTTC.

This chain connects TRBV7-2 to TRBJ2-7; D is undetermined. This CDR3 spans 14 amino acids. The ends were cut back, 3 bases at V and 3 bases at J, with 12 bases in the middle. Germline values: CDR1 SGHTA, CDR2 FQGNSA. CDR3 in amino acids: CASSFETDFYEQYF. CDR3 sequence (DNA): TGTGCCAGCAGCTTTGAAACAGATTTCTACGAGCAGTACTTC. Supplemented by reference TRBV7-2 and TRBJ2-7, the full variable domain reads GAGVSQSPSNKVTEKGKDVELRCDPISGHTALYWYRQSLGQGLEFLIYFQGNSAPDKSGLPSDRFSAERTGGSVSTLTIQRTQQEDSAVYLCASSFETDFYEQYFGPGTRLTVT.

This clonotype came up a few times. The chain joins TRBV20-1 to TRBJ2-5; 12 bases align to TRBD2. Germline V gene lookup returns CDR1 DFQATT and CDR2 SNEGSKA (reference sequence). Trimming cost V 6 bases and J 3 bases; bases outside gene matches: 8. The CDR3 is 15 amino acids. The CDR3 protein is CSATGTSGLEETQYF. The CDR3 nucleotides are TGCAGTGCAACGGGGACTAGCGGGTTGGAAGAGACCCAGTACTTC.

This clonotype was observed at least ten times. CDR3: CASSLLAGVNIQYF. CDR3 sequence (DNA): TGTGCCAGCAGCCTGCTAGCGGGAGTAAACATTCAGTACTTC. The chain recombines TRBV7-9 with TRBJ2-4, with 10 bases matching TRBD2. CDR3 length: 14 amino acids. The V and J ends lost 5 bases and 6 bases, in that order; junction bases with no gene match: 4. The V gene's germline CDR1 is SEHNR and CDR2 FQNEAQ (reference sequence). Using reference TRBV7-9 and TRBJ2-4 for the parts outside the CDR3, the full variable domain is DTGVSQNPRHKITKRGQNVTFRCDPISEHNRLYWYRQTLGQGPEFLTYFQNEAQLEKSRLLSDRFSAERPKGSFSTLEIQRTEQGDSAMYLCASSLLAGVNIQYFGAGTRLSVL.